These 2 T cell receptor beta chains were all obtained from the same sample, sequenced in a study of human thymus T cells. The data were produced by immunoSEQ multiplex PCR, yet TCRdb's version contains in-frame clones alone and is incomplete. The table lists fewer than 85,000 clones, 95% of them singletons. Corrective heart surgery yielded resections, and these provided the thymus tissue. Sequencing was carried out using thymus tissue. The receptors stem from a girl under three years old with a congenital heart defect but otherwise immunologically healthy.

This clone was counted a single time. The V gene is TRBV7-2, the J gene TRBJ2-1, with TRBD2 identical over 12 bases. From germline, CDR1 is SGHTA and CDR2 FQGNSA. The CDR3 has 17 residues. The V and J ends lost 5 bases and 4 bases, in that order; junction bases with no gene match: 9. The CDR3 nucleotides are TGTGCCAGCAGCCCCAGACTAGCGGGAGTTATGTACAATGAGCAGTTCTTC. Translated: CASSPRLAGVMYNEQFF. The full variable domain, completed using reference TRBV7-2 and TRBJ2-1, is GAGVSQSPSNKVTEKGKDVELRCDPISGHTALYWYRQSLGQGLEFLIYFQGNSAPDKSGLPSDRFSAERTGGSVSTLTIQRTQQEDSAVYLCASSPRLAGVMYNEQFFGPGTRLTVL.

This chain links TRBV7-9 with TRBJ1-1; D is uncertain. CDR1 SEHNR and CDR2 FQNEAQ come from the germline V gene (reference sequence). This CDR3 spans 14 amino acids. Trimming pared 3 bases from V and 4 bases from J, leaving 12 bases between. The CDR3 region is CASSLREAGTEAFF. CDR3 sequence (DNA): TGTGCCAGCAGCTTGAGGGAAGCGGGCACTGAAGCTTTCTTT.